Presented here are 3 T cell receptor beta chains from one specimen sequenced in a study of T-cell memory formation after mild COVID-19. TCRdb re-called the 5' RACE reads through MiXCR, storing one row per CDR3 protein. The data show roughly 150,000 distinct CDR3 sequences, 11% to 15% seen once. The sequenced sample was PBMCs or a T cell subset sorted from them (not recorded which). The receptor source for this set is an adult woman who had mild COVID-19 (a few samples of this study predate the infection). Cell type and time point are not known.

This chain links TRBV7-8 with TRBJ2-7; 11 nucleotides line up with TRBD1. CDR1 and CDR2 from the germline V gene are SGHVS and FQNEAQ. The J segment lost 5 bases and the V segment lost 5 bases, leaving 5 bases of the junction unmatched. The CDR3 spans 14 residues. The CDR3 sequence: CASSPGTGGDEQYF. The CDR3 bases are TGTGCCAGCAGCCCCGGGACAGGGGGAGACGAGCAGTACTTC.

This clonotype showed up just a few times. The chain recombines TRBV29-1 with TRBJ2-7; 7 positions match TRBD1. This CDR3 spans 14 amino acids. J lost 5 bases, V lost 7 bases, and 14 bases had no gene match. Germline lookup yields CDR1 SQVTM and CDR2 ANQGSEA. CDR3 DNA sequence: TGCAGCGCCGGCATACTGGGACAGAAGGACGAGCAGTACTTC. Encoded protein: CSAGILGQKDEQYF.

The chain couples TRBV6-4 to TRBJ2-3, with TRBD2 identical over 7 bases. Trimming removed 3 bases from V and 1 base from J; junction bases left unmatched: 7. Germline assignment: CDR1 MRHNA and CDR2 SNTAGT. The CDR3 is 16 amino acids. CDR3: CASSERLSGGTDTQYF. The CDR3 bases are TGTGCCAGCAGTGAAAGGCTGAGCGGGGGCACAGATACGCAGTATTTT.